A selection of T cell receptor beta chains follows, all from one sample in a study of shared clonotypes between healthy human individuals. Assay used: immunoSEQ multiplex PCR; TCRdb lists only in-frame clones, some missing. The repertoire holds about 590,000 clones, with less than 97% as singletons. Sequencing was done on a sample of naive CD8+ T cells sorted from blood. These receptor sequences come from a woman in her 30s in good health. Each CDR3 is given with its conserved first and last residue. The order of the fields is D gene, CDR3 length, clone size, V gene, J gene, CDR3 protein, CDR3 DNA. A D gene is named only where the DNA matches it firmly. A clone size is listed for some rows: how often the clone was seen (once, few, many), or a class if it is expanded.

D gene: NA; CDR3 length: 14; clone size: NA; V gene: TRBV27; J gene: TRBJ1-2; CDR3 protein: CASSSGYPNYGYTF; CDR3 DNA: TGTGCCAGCAGTTCGGGGTATCCTAACTATGGCTACACCTTC
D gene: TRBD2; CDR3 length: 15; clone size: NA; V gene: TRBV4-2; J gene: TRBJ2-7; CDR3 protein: CASSQGAAGVYEQYF; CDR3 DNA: TGTGCCAGCAGCCAAGGGGCAGCGGGAGTCTACGAGCAGTACTTC
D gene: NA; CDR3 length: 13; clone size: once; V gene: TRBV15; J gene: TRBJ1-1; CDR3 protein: CATRPRGGTEAFF; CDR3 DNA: TGTGCCACCAGGCCTCGGGGAGGTACTGAAGCTTTCTTT
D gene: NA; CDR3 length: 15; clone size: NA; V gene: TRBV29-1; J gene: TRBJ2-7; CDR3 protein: CSVYEFGDTSYEQYF; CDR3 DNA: TGCAGCGTTTATGAGTTTGGGGACACCTCCTACGAGCAGTACTTC
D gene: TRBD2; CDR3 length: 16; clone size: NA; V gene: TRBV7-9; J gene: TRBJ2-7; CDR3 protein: CASSTRTSGKRYEQYF; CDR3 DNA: TGTGCCAGCAGCACGAGGACTAGCGGGAAGAGGTACGAGCAGTACTTC
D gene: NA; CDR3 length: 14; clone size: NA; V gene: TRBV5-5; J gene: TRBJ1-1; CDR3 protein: CASSLAKTWPEAFF; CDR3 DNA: TGTGCCAGCAGCTTGGCCAAGACGTGGCCCGAAGCTTTCTTT
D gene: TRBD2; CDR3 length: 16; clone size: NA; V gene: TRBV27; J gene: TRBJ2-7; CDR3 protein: CASSSGTSGSSYEQYF; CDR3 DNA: TGTGCCAGCAGTTCGGGGACTAGCGGGAGCTCCTACGAGCAGTACTTC
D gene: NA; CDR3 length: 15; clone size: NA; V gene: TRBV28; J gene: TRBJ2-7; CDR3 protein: CASSLADQDYYEQYF; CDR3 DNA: TGTGCCAGCAGTTTGGCGGACCAAGACTACTACGAGCAGTACTTC
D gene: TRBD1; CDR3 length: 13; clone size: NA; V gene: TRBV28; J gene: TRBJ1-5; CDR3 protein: CASRQGSDQPQHF; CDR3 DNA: TGTGCCAGTAGACAGGGATCGGACCAGCCCCAGCATTTT
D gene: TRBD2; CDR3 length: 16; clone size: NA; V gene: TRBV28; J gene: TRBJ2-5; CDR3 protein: CASSLIREGEEETQYF; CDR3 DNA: TGTGCCAGCAGTTTGATCCGGGAGGGCGAGGAAGAGACCCAGTACTTC
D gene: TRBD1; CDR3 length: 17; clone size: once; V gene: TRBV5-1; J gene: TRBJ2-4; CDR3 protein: CASSPGRDSIAKNIQYF; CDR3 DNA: TGCGCCAGCAGCCCCGGCCGGGACAGCATAGCCAAAAACATTCAGTACTTC
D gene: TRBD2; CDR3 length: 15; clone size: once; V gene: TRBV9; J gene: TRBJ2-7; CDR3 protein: CASSVVPSGWDEQYF; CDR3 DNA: TGTGCCAGCAGCGTAGTTCCTAGCGGGTGGGACGAGCAGTACTTC
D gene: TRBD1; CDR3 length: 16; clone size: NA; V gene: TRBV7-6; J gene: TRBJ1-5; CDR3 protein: CASSDGTGGFNQPQHF; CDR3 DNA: TGTGCCAGCAGCGACGGGACAGGGGGCTTCAATCAGCCCCAGCATTTT
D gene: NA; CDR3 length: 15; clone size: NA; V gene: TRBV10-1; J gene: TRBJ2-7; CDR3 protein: CASSGLISGHYEQYF; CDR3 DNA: TGCGCCAGCAGTGGTCTGATTAGCGGACACTACGAGCAGTACTTC
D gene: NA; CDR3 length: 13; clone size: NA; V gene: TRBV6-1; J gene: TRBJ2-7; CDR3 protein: CASSEARGYEQYF; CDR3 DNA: TGTGCCAGCAGTGAAGCCCGGGGGTATGAGCAGTACTTC
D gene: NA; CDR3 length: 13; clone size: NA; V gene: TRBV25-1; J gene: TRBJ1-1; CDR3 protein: CASSEWGATEAFF; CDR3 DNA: TGTGCCAGCAGTGAATGGGGCGCCACTGAAGCTTTCTTT
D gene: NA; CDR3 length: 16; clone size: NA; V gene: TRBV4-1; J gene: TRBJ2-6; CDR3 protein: CASSQEALKGANVLTF; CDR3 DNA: TGCGCCAGCAGCCAAGAGGCCCTGAAGGGGGCCAACGTCCTGACTTTC
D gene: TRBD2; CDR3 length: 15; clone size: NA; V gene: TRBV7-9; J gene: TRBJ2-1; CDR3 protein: CASSSQREADNEQFF; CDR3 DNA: TGTGCCAGCAGTTCACAACGGGAGGCAGACAATGAGCAGTTCTTC
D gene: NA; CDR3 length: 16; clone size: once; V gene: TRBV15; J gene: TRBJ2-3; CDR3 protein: CATSREPSLAGDTQYF; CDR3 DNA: TGTGCCACCAGCAGGGAACCTTCGCTAGCTGGGGATACGCAGTATTTT
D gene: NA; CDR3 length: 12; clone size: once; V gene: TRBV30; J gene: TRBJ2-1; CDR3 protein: CAWSMQYNEQFF; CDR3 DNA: TGTGCCTGGAGTATGCAGTACAATGAGCAGTTCTTC
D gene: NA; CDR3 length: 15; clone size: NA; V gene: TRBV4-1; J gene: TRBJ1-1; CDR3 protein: CASRTGRGVNTEAFF; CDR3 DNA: TGCGCCAGCAGAACAGGGAGGGGGGTGAACACTGAAGCTTTCTTT
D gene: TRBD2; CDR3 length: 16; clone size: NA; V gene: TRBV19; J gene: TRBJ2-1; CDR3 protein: CASRDVAGGPLIEQFF; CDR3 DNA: TGTGCCAGTAGGGACGTAGCGGGAGGGCCATTGATTGAGCAGTTCTTC
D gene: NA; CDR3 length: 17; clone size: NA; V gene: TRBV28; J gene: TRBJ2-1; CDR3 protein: CASSFGSSSPLLNEQFF; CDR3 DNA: TGTGCCAGCAGTTTCGGTTCGTCTAGTCCCCTCCTCAATGAGCAGTTCTTC
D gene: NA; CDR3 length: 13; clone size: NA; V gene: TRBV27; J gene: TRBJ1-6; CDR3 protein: CASSPPYNSPLHF; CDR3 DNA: TGTGCCAGCAGTCCCCCCTATAATTCACCCCTCCACTTT
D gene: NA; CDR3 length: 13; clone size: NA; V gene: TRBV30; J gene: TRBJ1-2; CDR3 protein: CAWTPDSNYGYTF; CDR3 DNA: TGTGCCTGGACTCCCGACTCTAACTATGGCTACACCTTC
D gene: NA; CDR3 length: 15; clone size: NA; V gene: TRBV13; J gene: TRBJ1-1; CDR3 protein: CASSLGSEDNTEAFF; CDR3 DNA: TGTGCCAGCAGCTTAGGTTCAGAAGATAACACTGAAGCTTTCTTT
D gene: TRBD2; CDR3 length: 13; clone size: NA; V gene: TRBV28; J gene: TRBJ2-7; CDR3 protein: CASSFLAGSEQYF; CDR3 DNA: TGTGCCAGCAGTTTTTTAGCGGGATCCGAGCAGTACTTC
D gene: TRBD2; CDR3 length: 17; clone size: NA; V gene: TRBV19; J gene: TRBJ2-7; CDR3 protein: CASSTKGLGLASYEQYF; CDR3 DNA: TGTGCCAGTAGTACCAAAGGTCTGGGACTAGCATCCTACGAGCAGTACTTC
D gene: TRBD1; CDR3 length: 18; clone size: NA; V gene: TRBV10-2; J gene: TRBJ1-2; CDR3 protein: CASSESSRQGTANYGYTF; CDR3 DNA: TGCGCCAGCAGTGAGTCGTCTCGGCAGGGGACAGCTAACTATGGCTACACCTTC
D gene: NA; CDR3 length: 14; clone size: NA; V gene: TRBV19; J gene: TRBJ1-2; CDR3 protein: CASSIPPPGYGYTF; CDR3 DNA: TGTGCCAGTAGTATACCCCCTCCTGGCTATGGCTACACCTTC
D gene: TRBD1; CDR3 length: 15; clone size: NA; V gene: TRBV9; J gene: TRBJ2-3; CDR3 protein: CASGSGTGLGDTQYF; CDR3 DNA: TGTGCCAGCGGTTCCGGGACAGGGTTGGGAGATACGCAGTATTTT
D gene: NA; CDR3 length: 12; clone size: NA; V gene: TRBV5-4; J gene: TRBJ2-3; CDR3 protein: CATHGPPDTQYF; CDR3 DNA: TGTGCCACCCACGGACCCCCAGATACGCAGTATTTT
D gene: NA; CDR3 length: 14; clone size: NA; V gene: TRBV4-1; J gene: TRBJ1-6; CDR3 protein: CASSLHGSGSPLHF; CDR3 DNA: TGCGCCAGCAGCCTCCATGGGTCGGGTTCACCCCTCCACTTT
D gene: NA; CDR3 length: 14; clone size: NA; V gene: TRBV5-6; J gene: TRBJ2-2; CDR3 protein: CASSLATGFRELFF; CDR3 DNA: TGTGCCAGCAGCTTGGCCACGGGTTTCAGGGAGCTGTTTTTT
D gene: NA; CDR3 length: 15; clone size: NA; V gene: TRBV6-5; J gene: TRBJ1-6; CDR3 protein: CASSYMGTNNSPLHF; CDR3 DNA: TGTGCCAGCAGTTATATGGGGACCAATAATTCACCCCTCCACTTT
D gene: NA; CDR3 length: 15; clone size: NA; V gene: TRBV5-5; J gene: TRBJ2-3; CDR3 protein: CASISWGWGTDTQYF; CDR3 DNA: TGTGCCAGCATCTCTTGGGGCTGGGGCACAGATACGCAGTATTTT
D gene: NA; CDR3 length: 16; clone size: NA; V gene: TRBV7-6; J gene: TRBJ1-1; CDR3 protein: CASSPSGPGAGTEAFF; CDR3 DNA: TGTGCCAGCAGCCCTAGCGGTCCGGGGGCCGGTACTGAAGCTTTCTTT
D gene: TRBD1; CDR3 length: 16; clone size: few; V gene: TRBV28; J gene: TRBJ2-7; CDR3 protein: CASSRRKGQGGYEQYF; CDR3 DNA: TGTGCCAGCAGTCGCCGTAAAGGACAGGGAGGCTACGAGCAGTACTTC
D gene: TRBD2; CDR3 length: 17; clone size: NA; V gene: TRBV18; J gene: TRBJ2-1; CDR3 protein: CASSPRILTSGRYEQFF; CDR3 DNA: TGTGCCAGCTCACCACGCATCTTGACTAGCGGGAGATATGAGCAGTTCTTC
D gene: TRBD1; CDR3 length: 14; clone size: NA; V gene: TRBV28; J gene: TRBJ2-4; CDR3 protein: CASSLGTAPDIQYF; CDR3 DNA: TGTGCCAGCAGTTTAGGGACAGCACCAGACATTCAGTACTTC
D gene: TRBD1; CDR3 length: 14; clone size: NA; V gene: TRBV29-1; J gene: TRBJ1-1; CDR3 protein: CSAQAGTGSTEAFF; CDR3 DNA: TGCAGCGCCCAAGCCGGGACAGGGTCCACTGAAGCTTTCTTT
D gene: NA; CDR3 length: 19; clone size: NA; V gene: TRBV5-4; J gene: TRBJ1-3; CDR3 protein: CASRGDDPTGENSGNTIYF; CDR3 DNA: TGTGCCAGCAGAGGGGACGACCCGACAGGAGAAAATTCTGGAAACACCATATATTTT
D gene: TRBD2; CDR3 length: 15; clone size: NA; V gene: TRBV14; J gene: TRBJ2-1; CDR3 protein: CASSLLAGGPNEQFF; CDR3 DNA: TGTGCCAGCAGCCTTCTAGCGGGAGGGCCCAATGAGCAGTTCTTC
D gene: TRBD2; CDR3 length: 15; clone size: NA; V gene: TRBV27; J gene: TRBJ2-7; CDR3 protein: CASRTAGRSSYEQYF; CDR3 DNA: TGTGCCAGCAGAACAGCGGGGCGTAGCTCCTACGAGCAGTACTTC
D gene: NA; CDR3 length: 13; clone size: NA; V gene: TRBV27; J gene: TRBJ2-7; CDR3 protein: CASSLRADYEQYF; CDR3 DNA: TGTGCCAGCAGTTTAAGGGCAGACTACGAGCAGTACTTC
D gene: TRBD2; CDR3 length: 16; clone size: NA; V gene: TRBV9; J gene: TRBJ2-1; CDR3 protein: CASSVVERDAYNEQFF; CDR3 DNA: TGTGCCAGCAGCGTAGTTGAGCGGGACGCCTACAATGAGCAGTTCTTC
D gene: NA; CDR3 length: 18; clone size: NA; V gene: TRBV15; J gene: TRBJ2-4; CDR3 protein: CATSRDSVGNQAKNIQYF; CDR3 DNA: TGTGCCACCAGCAGAGATTCGGTCGGAAACCAAGCCAAAAACATTCAGTACTTC
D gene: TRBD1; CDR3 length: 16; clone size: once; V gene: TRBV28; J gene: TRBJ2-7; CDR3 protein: CASSFRGTGGGYEQYF; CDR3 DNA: TGTGCCAGCAGTTTCCGGGGGACAGGGGGTGGGTACGAGCAGTACTTC